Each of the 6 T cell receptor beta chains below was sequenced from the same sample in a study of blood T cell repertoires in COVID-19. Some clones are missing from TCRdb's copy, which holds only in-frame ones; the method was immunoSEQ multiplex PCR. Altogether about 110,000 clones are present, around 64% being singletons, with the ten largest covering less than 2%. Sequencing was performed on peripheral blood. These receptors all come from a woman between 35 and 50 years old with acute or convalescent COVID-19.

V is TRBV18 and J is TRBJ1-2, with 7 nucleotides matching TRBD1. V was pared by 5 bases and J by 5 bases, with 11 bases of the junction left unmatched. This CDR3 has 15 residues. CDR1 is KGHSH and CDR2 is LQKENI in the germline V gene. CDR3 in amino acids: CASSLISGTEYGYTF. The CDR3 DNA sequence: TGTGCCAGCTCATTAATTTCCGGGACAGAATATGGCTACACCTTC. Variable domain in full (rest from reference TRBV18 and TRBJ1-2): NAGVMQNPRHLVRRRGQEARLRCSPMKGHSHVYWYRQLPEEGLKFMVYLQKENIIDESGMPKERFSAEFPKEGPSILRIQQVVRGDSAAYFCASSLISGTEYGYTFGSGTRLTVV.

CDR3 bases: TGCGCCAGCAGCTTGTCGGGGATGAACACTGAAGCTTTCTTT. This sequence encodes CASSLSGMNTEAFF. J is TRBJ1-1 and V is TRBV5-1; D is unclear. The CDR3 is 14 residues long. V was clipped by 1 base and J by 0 bases, with 7 bases between them. Germline V gene sequence: CDR1 SGHRS, CDR2 YFSETQ. Filled out from reference TRBV5-1 and TRBJ1-1, the complete variable domain reads KAGVTQTPRYLIKTRGQQVTLSCSPISGHRSVSWYQQTPGQGLQFLFEYFSETQRNKGNFPGRFSGRQFSNSRSEMNVSTLELGDSALYLCASSLSGMNTEAFFGQGTRLTVV.

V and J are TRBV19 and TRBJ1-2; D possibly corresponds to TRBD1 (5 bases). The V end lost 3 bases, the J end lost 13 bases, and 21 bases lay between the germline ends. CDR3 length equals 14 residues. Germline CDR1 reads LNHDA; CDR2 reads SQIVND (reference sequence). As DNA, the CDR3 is TGTGCCAGTAGTATGATGGGGGACTCTATGCGCGGCACCTTC. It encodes CASSMMGDSMRGTF.

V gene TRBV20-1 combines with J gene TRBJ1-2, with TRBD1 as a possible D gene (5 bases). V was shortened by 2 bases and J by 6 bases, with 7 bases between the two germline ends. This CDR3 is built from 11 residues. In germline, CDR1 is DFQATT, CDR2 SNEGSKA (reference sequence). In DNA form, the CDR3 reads TGCAGTGCTAGATCGGGGGATGGCTACACCTTC. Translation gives CSARSGDGYTF.

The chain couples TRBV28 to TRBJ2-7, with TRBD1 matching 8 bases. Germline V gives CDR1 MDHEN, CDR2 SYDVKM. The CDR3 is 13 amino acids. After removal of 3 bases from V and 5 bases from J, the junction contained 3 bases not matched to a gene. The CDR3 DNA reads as TGTGCCAGCAGTTTCGGACAGGGCAACGAGCAGTACTTC. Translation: CASSFGQGNEQYF.

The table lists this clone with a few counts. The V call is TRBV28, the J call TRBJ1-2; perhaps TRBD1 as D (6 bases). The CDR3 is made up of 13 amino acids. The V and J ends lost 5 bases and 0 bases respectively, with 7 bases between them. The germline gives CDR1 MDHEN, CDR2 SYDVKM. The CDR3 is CASSTGPNYGYTF. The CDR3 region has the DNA TGTGCCAGCAGTACAGGGCCTAACTATGGCTACACCTTC.